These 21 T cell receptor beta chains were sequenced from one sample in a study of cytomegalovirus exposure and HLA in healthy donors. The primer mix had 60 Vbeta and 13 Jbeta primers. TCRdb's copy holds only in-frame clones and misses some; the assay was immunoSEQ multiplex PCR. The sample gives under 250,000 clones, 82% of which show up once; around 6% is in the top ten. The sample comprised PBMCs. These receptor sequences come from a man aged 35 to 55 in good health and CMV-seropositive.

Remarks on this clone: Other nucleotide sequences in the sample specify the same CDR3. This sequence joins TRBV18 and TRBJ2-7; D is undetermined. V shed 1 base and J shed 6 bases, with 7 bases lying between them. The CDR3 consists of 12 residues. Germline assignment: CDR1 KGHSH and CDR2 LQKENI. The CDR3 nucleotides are TGTGCCAGCTCACCACGAGGTAGCGAGCAGTACGTC. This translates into CASSPRGSEQYV.

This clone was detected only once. The CDR3 bases are TGTGCCAGCAGCCCCTCCCCGGGGTACGAGCAGTACTTC. Protein sequence: CASSPSPGYEQYF. The V and J genes are TRBV11-3 and TRBJ2-7; tentative D call: TRBD2 (5 bases). The CDR3 consists of 13 residues. V lost 5 bases and J 4 bases, leaving 12 bases between the germline ends. CDR1 is SGHNT and CDR2 is YENEEA in the germline V gene.

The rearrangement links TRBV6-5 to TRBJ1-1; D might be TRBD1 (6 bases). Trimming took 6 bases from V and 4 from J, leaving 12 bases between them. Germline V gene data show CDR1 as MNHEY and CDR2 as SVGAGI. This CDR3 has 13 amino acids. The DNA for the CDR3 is TGTGCCAGCAGCCTTTCACAGGGCACTGAAGCTTTCTTT. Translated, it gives CASSLSQGTEAFF.

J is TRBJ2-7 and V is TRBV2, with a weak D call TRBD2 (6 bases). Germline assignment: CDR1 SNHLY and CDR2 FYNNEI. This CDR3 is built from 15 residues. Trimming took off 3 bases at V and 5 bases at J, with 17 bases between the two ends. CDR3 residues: CASSDPRRVVDEQYF. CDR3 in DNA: TGTGCCAGCAGTGATCCCCGGAGGGTAGTTGACGAGCAGTACTTC.

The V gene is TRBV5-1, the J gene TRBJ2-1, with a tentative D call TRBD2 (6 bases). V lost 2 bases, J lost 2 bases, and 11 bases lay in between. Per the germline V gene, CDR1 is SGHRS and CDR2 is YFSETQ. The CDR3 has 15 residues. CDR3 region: CASSLDGSPYNEQFF. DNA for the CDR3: TGCGCCAGCAGCTTAGACGGGAGTCCCTACAATGAGCAGTTCTTC.

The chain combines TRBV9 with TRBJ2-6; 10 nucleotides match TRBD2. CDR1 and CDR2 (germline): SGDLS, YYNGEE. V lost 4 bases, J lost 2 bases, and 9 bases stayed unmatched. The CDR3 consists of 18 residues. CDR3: CASSPRSGRAAGANVLTF. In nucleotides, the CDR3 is TGTGCCAGCAGCCCAAGGAGCGGGAGGGCGGCTGGGGCCAACGTCCTGACTTTC. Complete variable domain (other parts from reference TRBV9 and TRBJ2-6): DSGVTQTPKHLITATGQRVTLRCSPRSGDLSVYWYQQSLDQGLQFLIQYYNGEERAKGNILERFSAQQFPDLHSELNLSSLELGDSALYFCASSPRSGRAAGANVLTFGAGSRLTVL.

Here the CDR3 reads CAWSVRDNQPQHF. The CDR3 bases are TGTGCCTGGAGTGTACGGGACAATCAGCCCCAGCATTTT. V and J are TRBV30 and TRBJ1-5; D not certain. Trimming pared 0 bases from V and 3 bases from J, leaving 6 bases between. In germline, CDR1 is GTSNPN, CDR2 SVGIG (reference sequence). The CDR3 runs to 13 residues.

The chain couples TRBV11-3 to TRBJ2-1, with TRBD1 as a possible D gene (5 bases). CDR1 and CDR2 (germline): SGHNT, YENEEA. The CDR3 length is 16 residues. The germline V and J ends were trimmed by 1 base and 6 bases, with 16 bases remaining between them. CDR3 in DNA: TGTGCCAGCAGCTTAGGGGCTTTAGGGGCTCCCAATGAGCAGTTCTTC. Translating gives CASSLGALGAPNEQFF.

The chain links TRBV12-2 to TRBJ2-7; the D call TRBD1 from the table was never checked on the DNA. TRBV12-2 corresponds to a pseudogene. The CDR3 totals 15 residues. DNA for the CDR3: TGTGCAAGTCGCTCCTACAGGGCCCTTACCTACGAGCAGTACGTC. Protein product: CASRSYRALTYEQYV.

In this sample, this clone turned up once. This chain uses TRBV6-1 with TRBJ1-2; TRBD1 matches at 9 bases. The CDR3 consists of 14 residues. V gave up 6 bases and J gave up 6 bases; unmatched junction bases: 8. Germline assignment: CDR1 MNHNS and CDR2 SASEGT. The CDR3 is CASRTQGASDGYTF. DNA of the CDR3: TGTGCCAGCAGGACACAGGGGGCAAGCGATGGCTACACCTTC.

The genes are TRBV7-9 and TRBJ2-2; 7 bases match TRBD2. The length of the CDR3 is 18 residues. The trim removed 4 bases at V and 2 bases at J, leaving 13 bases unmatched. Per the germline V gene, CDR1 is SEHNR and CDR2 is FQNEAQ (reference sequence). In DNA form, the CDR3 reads TGTGCCAGCAGCTCCCGGGACTACCCCGTACTCAACACCGGGGAGCTGTTTTTT. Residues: CASSSRDYPVLNTGELFF.

The CDR3 sequence is CASSPLGGDEKLFF. CDR3 sequence (DNA): TGCGCCAGCAGCCCCTTGGGGGGAGATGAAAAACTGTTTTTT. V usage is TRBV4-1 and J usage is TRBJ1-4; tentatively, D is TRBD1 (5 bases). Germline CDR1 MGHRA, CDR2 YSYEKL. Trimming stripped 4 bases from V and 6 bases from J, with 12 bases between. The CDR3 runs to 14 residues.

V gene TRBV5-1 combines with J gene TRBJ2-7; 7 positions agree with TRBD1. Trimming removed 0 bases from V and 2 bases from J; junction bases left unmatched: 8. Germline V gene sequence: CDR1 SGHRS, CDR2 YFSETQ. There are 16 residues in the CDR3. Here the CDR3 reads CASSLARDSLPYEQYF. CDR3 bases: TGCGCCAGCAGCTTGGCCCGGGACAGCCTCCCCTACGAGCAGTACTTC.

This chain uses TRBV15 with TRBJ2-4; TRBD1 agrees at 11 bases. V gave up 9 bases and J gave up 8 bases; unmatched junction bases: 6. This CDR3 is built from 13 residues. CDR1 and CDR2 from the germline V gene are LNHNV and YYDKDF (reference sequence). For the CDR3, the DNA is TGTGCCACAGAGTGGGACAGGGGGGACATTCAGTACTTC. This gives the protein CATEWDRGDIQYF. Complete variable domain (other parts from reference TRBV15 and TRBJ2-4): DAMVIQNPRYQVTQFGKPVTLSCSQTLNHNVMYWYQQKSSQAPKLLFHYYDKDFNNEADTPDNFQSRRPNTSFCFLDIRSPGLGDTAMYLCATEWDRGDIQYFGAGTRLSVL.

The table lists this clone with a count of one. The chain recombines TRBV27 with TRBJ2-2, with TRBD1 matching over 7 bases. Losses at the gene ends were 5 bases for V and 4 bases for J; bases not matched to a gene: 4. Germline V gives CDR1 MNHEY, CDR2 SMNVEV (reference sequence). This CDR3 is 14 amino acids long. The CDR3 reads CASSLGQLTGELFF. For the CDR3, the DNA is TGTGCCAGCAGTCTGGGACAGCTCACCGGGGAGCTGTTTTTT.

The CDR3 DNA sequence: TGTGCCAGCAGCTTAGGACTAGGCGGGGATGAGCAGTTCTTC. Encoded protein: CASSLGLGGDEQFF. The genes are TRBV11-2 and TRBJ2-1; D might be TRBD2 (6 bases). Per germline, CDR1 SGHAT and CDR2 FQNNGV. This CDR3 contains 14 residues. Trimming took off 1 base at V and 8 bases at J, with 12 bases between the two ends. Full variable domain (remainder filled in from reference TRBV11-2 and TRBJ2-1): EAGVAQSPRYKIIEKRQSVAFWCNPISGHATLYWYQQILGQGPKLLIQFQNNGVVDDSQLPKDRFSAERLKGVDSTLKIQPAKLEDSAVYLCASSLGLGGDEQFFGPGTRLTVL.

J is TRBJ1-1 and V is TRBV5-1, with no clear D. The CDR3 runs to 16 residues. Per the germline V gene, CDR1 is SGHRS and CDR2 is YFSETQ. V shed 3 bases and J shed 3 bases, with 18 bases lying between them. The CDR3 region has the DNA TGCGCCAGCAGCTCCGTGCCCGGTCGCCTTGACACTGAAGCTTTCTTT. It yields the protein CASSSVPGRLDTEAFF.

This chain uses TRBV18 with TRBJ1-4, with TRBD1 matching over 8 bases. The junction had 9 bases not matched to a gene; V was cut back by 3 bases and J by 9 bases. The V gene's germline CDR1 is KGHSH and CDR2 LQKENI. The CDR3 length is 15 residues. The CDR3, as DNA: TGTGCCAGCTCACCTATCGAAGGACAGGGAAAAAAACTGTTTTTT. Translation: CASSPIEGQGKKLFF.

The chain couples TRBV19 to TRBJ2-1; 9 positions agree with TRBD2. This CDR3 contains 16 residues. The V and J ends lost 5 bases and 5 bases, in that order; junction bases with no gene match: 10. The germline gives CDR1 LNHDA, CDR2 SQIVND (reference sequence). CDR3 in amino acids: CASSPLGSGGNNEQFF. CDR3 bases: TGTGCCAGTAGTCCGCTGGGAAGCGGGGGGAACAATGAGCAGTTCTTC. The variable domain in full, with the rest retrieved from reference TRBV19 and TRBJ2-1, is DGGITQSPKYLFRKEGQNVTLSCEQNLNHDAMYWYRQDPGQGLRLIYYSQIVNDFQKGDIAEGYSVSREKKESFPLTVTSAQKNPTAFYLCASSPLGSGGNNEQFFGPGTRLTVL.

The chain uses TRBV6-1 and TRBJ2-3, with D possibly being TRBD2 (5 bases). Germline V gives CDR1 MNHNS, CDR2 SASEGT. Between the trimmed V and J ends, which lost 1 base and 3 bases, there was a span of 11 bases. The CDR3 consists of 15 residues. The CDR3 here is CASSEVGRGTDTQYF. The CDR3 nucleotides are TGTGCCAGCAGTGAAGTAGGACGGGGAACAGATACGCAGTATTTT.

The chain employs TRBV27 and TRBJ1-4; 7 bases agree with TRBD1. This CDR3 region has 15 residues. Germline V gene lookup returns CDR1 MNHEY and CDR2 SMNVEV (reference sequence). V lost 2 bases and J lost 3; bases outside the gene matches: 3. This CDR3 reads CASSLTGVANEKLFF. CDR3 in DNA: TGTGCCAGCAGTTTAACAGGGGTAGCTAATGAAAAACTGTTTTTT. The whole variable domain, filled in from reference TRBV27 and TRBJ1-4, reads EAQVTQNPRYLITVTGKKLTVTCSQNMNHEYMSWYRQDPGLGLRQIYYSMNVEVTDKGDVPEGYKVSRKEKRNFPLILESPSPNQTSLYFCASSLTGVANEKLFFGSGTQLSVL.